Shown below are 28 T cell receptor beta chains from a single sample sequenced in a study of cytomegalovirus exposure and HLA in healthy donors. Both 60 Vbeta primers and 13 Jbeta primers went into the PCR. Libraries were prepared by immunoSEQ multiplex PCR; TCRdb keeps only in-frame clonotypes and omits some of them. The sample lists approximately 150,000 clones; 87% were seen once. Material: PBMCs. The origin of the receptors is a woman in her 30s in good health and CMV-seronegative.

The gene calls are TRBV6-5 and TRBJ2-5; D is possibly TRBD2 (5 bases). CDR1 and CDR2 from the germline V gene are MNHEY and SVGAGI. The CDR3 has 13 residues. Trimming removed 7 bases from V and 7 bases from J, with 16 bases in between. In DNA form, the CDR3 reads TGTGCCAGCACCGCCCCGGGCGCGGGGACCCAGTACTTC. This translates into CASTAPGAGTQYF.

The rearrangement joins TRBV29-1 to TRBJ2-7, with TRBD1 matching over 8 bases. Looked up from germline, CDR1 is SQVTM and CDR2 is ANQGSEA. Trimming at V came to 7 bases and at J to 2 bases, leaving 13 bases not matched to a gene. The CDR3 is 15 residues long. CDR3 amino acids: CSATRQGPTPYEQYF. The CDR3 bases are TGCAGCGCCACCCGACAGGGGCCCACACCCTACGAGCAGTACTTC.

The rearrangement links TRBV11-3 to TRBJ2-7, with TRBD1 identical over 7 bases. J gave up 3 bases and V 6 bases, and 14 bases lay outside the gene matches. The length of the CDR3 is 16 residues. CDR1 is SGHNT, CDR2 YENEEA, per germline. The CDR3 reads CASSSGGPNTGYEQYF. The CDR3 region has the DNA TGTGCCAGCAGTTCAGGGGGTCCAAACACGGGCTACGAGCAGTACTTC.

The chain employs TRBV6-5 and TRBJ2-1, with 8 bases fitting TRBD1. The germline V gene has CDR1 MNHEY and CDR2 SVGAGI. CDR3 size: 16 residues. V shed 2 bases, J shed 4 bases, and the junction held 7 bases outside the gene matches. The CDR3 coding sequence is TGTGCCAGCAGTTACCGGACCGGGACAGGATACAATGAGCAGTTCTTC. Its protein product is CASSYRTGTGYNEQFF.

This clone was observed a handful of times. This chain uses TRBV5-1 with TRBJ1-3; D ambiguous. This CDR3 is 14 amino acids long. The germline V gene has CDR1 SGHRS and CDR2 YFSETQ. V was cut by 0 bases and J by 0 bases, with 4 bases left in between. CDR3 sequence reads: CASSLDTSGNTIYF. The DNA of the CDR3 is TGCGCCAGCAGCTTGGACACCTCTGGAAACACCATATATTTT.

The count of this clone is one. The chain uses TRBV15 and TRBJ2-1; TRBD2 is a possible D gene (5 bases). Germline V gene data show CDR1 as LNHNV and CDR2 as YYDKDF (reference sequence). The V end lost 1 base, the J end lost 6 bases, and 10 bases lay between the germline ends. This CDR3 spans 14 amino acids. The DNA for the CDR3 is TGTGCCACCAGCAGAGGGCCCGGAGGCAATGAGCAGTTCTTC. Translation gives CATSRGPGGNEQFF.

V and J are TRBV7-2 and TRBJ1-1, with a weak D call TRBD1 (6 bases). Trimming pared 5 bases from V and 8 bases from J, leaving 15 bases between. The CDR3 has 13 residues. CDR1 SGHTA and CDR2 FQGNSA come from the germline V gene. The CDR3 DNA reads as TGTGCCAGCAGCCGATATGGACAGCTCGAAGCTTTCTTT. This encodes CASSRYGQLEAFF.

Details on this clone: No DNA is shown, since the ends of the CDR3 on it are uncertain; the CDR3 is the one TCRdb lists. V and J are TRBV7-5 and TRBJ2-1; whether TRBD2, the table's D call, matches the DNA was not checked. TRBV7-5 is given as a pseudogene. Counting both end residues, the CDR3 totals 20 amino acids. CDR3: CVRSLYCCLNSGRMYNEQFF.

This clone has more than one count but fewer than ten. The germline gene is not matched at one end of the junction; a read error may be the cause. The V gene is TRBV4-1, the J gene TRBJ1-5; 7 bases are a match to TRBD1. CDR3 length: 16 amino acids. The V gene's germline CDR1 is MGHRA and CDR2 YSYEKL. The CDR3 DNA sequence: TGCGCCAGCAGGCAAGTACAGGGGAAGAGCAATCAGCCCCAGCATTTT. As protein: CASRQVQGKSNQPQHF.

The chain is built from TRBV18 and TRBJ2-6, with D tentatively TRBD1 (6 bases). Trimming took off 3 bases at V and 0 bases at J, with 18 bases between the two ends. The germline gives CDR1 KGHSH, CDR2 LQKENI. This CDR3 is 19 amino acids long. The CDR3 nucleotides read TGTGCCAGCTCACCCGATCACAGGGATTTAAGCTCTGGGGCCAACGTCCTGACTTTC. Amino acid sequence: CASSPDHRDLSSGANVLTF.

The chain links TRBV28 to TRBJ2-1, with 7 bases fitting TRBD2. With 6 bases clipped from V and 0 bases from J, the junction kept 5 bases outside the gene matches. This CDR3 region has 15 residues. Per germline, CDR1 MDHEN and CDR2 SYDVKM. The CDR3 here is CASRASGSSYNEQFF. CDR3 in DNA: TGTGCCAGCAGGGCTAGCGGAAGCTCCTACAATGAGCAGTTCTTC.

The chain has TRBV7-2 and TRBJ2-7, with D perhaps TRBD1 (5 bases). Germline lookup yields CDR1 SGHTA and CDR2 FQGNSA. The CDR3 length is 13 residues. Trimming took 4 bases from V and 2 from J, leaving 9 bases between them. The CDR3 sequence is CASSSATAYEQYF. The CDR3 DNA is TGTGCCAGCAGCTCCGCGACAGCCTACGAGCAGTACTTC.

The chain recombines TRBV7-6 with TRBJ2-2, with 8 bases lining up with TRBD2. Germline V gives CDR1 SGHVS, CDR2 FNYEAQ. V gave up 0 bases and J gave up 1 base; unmatched junction bases: 4. CDR3 length: 17 amino acids. The CDR3 loop is CASSLAGSGGNTGELFF. The CDR3 nucleotides read TGTGCCAGCAGCTTAGCCGGGAGCGGGGGGAACACCGGGGAGCTGTTTTTT.

The CDR3 DNA sequence: TGTGCCAGCAGCGAGGGGGGGTCCTACGAGCAGTACTTC. This encodes CASSEGGSYEQYF. V is TRBV9 and J is TRBJ2-7; a possible D gene is TRBD2 (7 bases). The germline V and J ends were trimmed by 3 bases and 1 base, with 8 bases remaining between them. The CDR3 spans 13 residues. CDR1 and CDR2 (germline): SGDLS, YYNGEE.

A few counts support this clone. J is TRBJ1-1 and V is TRBV2, with a tentative D call TRBD1 (5 bases). V lost 4 bases and J 0 bases, leaving 12 bases between the germline ends. The CDR3 spans 15 residues. Germline V gene data show CDR1 as SNHLY and CDR2 as FYNNEI. In DNA form, the CDR3 reads TGTGCCAGCAGTGTCGGTCGGGGGGTGAACACTGAAGCTTTCTTT. Protein product: CASSVGRGVNTEAFF.

A few counts support this clone. V gene TRBV5-6 combines with J gene TRBJ1-3; D is uncertain. Deletions cut 1 base from V and 1 base from J, with 15 bases between. Germline values: CDR1 SGHDT, CDR2 YYEEEE. The CDR3 consists of 17 residues. The CDR3 spells CASSLRLRRISGNTIYF. The DNA of the CDR3 is TGTGCCAGCAGCTTGAGGTTAAGGAGGATATCTGGAAACACCATATATTTT.

The chain is built from TRBV7-2 and TRBJ2-3; 11 bases align to TRBD2. V dropped 4 bases and J dropped 3; count of bases not matched to a gene: 6. The germline gives CDR1 SGHTA, CDR2 FQGNSA. This CDR3 is built from 16 residues. In nucleotides, the CDR3 is TGTGCCAGCAGCTCTTTAGCGGGGGGGAGTACAGATACGCAGTATTTT. It encodes CASSSLAGGSTDTQYF.

The J gene is TRBJ2-6, the V gene TRBV9; 8 nucleotides agree with TRBD1. J lost 1 base, V lost 4 bases, and 7 bases had no gene match. This CDR3 region has 17 residues. Germline lookup yields CDR1 SGDLS and CDR2 YYNGEE. CDR3 amino acids: CASSKGQGESGANVLTF. CDR3 coding DNA: TGTGCCAGCAGCAAAGGACAGGGAGAATCTGGGGCCAACGTCCTGACTTTC.

This clone was observed once. The chain employs TRBV7-2 and TRBJ1-4, with D uncertain. Germline V gene sequence: CDR1 SGHTA, CDR2 FQGNSA. The CDR3 runs 13 residues. V lost 3 bases and J lost 4, with 6 bases in between. The CDR3 here is CASSLQFNEKLFF. In DNA, the CDR3 is TGTGCCAGCAGCTTGCAGTTTAATGAAAAACTGTTTTTT.

The chain has TRBV6-1 and TRBJ2-3; the D is unclear. Trimming removed 2 bases at V and 4 bases at J, with 13 bases between. Germline CDR1 is MNHNS and CDR2 is SASEGT. The CDR3 contains 15 residues. The CDR3 loop reads CASSETLLDADTQYF. For the CDR3, the DNA is TGTGCCAGCAGTGAAACTCTCCTAGATGCAGATACGCAGTATTTT.

This chain joins TRBV5-4 and TRBJ2-7; TRBD2 is a possible D gene (5 bases). CDR3 length: 14 residues. The V end lost 4 bases, the J end lost 5 bases, and 16 bases lay between the germline ends. The germline CDR1 and CDR2 sequences are SGHNT and YYREEE (reference sequence). The chain's CDR3 is CASSRSRGMDEQYF. The CDR3 DNA is TGTGCCAGCAGCCGTTCCCGGGGTATGGACGAGCAGTACTTC.

V is TRBV21-1 and J is TRBJ1-4; the table's TRBD1 call for D was not verified on the DNA. TRBV21-1 is a listed pseudogene. CDR3 length equals 17 residues. CDR3 in amino acids: CATREGAGDTTNEKLFF. The CDR3 nucleotides are TGTGCTACCCGTGAGGGGGCAGGTGACACAACTAATGAAAAACTGTTTTTT.

The V call is TRBV5-1, the J call TRBJ2-2; TRBD2 agrees at 10 bases. V lost 4 bases and J lost 3; bases outside the gene matches: 6. Per germline, CDR1 SGHRS and CDR2 YFSETQ. This CDR3 comprises 16 residues. CDR3 sequence reads: CASSLGLAIYTGELFF. CDR3 bases: TGCGCCAGCAGCCTGGGACTAGCGATCTACACCGGGGAGCTGTTTTTT. The full variable domain, its missing parts supplied by reference TRBV5-1 and TRBJ2-2, is KAGVTQTPRYLIKTRGQQVTLSCSPISGHRSVSWYQQTPGQGLQFLFEYFSETQRNKGNFPGRFSGRQFSNSRSEMNVSTLELGDSALYLCASSLGLAIYTGELFFGEGSRLTVL.

This chain connects TRBV6-1 to TRBJ1-1, with D possibly being TRBD1 (6 bases). There are 14 residues in the CDR3. In germline, CDR1 is MNHNS, CDR2 SASEGT. The CDR3, as DNA: TGTGCGGTGACCTTTTTCGCTGGGGGGGCCGAAGCTTTCTTT. The encoded protein is CAVTFFAGGAEAFF.

The chain has TRBV28 and TRBJ2-7; the D gene is possibly TRBD2 (5 bases). Trimming removed 7 bases from V and 2 bases from J, with 18 bases in between. The CDR3 has 15 residues. Per the germline V gene, CDR1 is MDHEN and CDR2 is SYDVKM. CDR3 in amino acids: CASTPGMLTTYEQYF. CDR3 coding DNA: TGTGCCAGCACTCCCGGGATGTTGACCACCTACGAGCAGTACTTC.

The chain couples TRBV11-2 to TRBJ2-7; D possibly corresponds to TRBD2 (6 bases). V dropped 5 bases and J dropped 0 bases, with 11 bases sitting between them. The length of the CDR3 is 14 residues. Germline CDR1 reads SGHAT; CDR2 reads FQNNGV. CDR3 in DNA: TGTGCCAGCAGCCCTGGGACTTTCTCCTACGAGCAGTACTTC. Translation gives CASSPGTFSYEQYF.

V and J are TRBV28 and TRBJ2-7; 8 bases agree with TRBD1. This CDR3 contains 15 residues. The V gene's germline CDR1 is MDHEN and CDR2 SYDVKM. The V and J ends lost 6 bases and 4 bases, in that order; junction bases with no gene match: 11. As DNA, the CDR3 is TGTGCCAGCAGGGCGGGGCCCAGACAGGGGTACGAGCAGTACTTC. This codes for CASRAGPRQGYEQYF. Using reference TRBV28 and TRBJ2-7 for the parts outside the CDR3, the full variable domain is DVKVTQSSRYLVKRTGEKVFLECVQDMDHENMFWYRQDPGLGLRLIYFSYDVKMKEKGDIPEGYSVSREKKERFSLILESASTNQTSMYLCASRAGPRQGYEQYFGPGTRLTVT.

This chain's CDR3 is CASSVEYEQYF. DNA for the CDR3: TGCGCCAGCAGCGTAGAGTACGAGCAGTACTTC. This sequence joins TRBV10-2 and TRBJ2-7, with D uncertain. This CDR3 comprises 11 residues. Germline V CDR1 and CDR2: WSHSY, SAAADI. V shed 6 bases and J shed 4 bases, with 7 bases lying between them.